The source of this TCR beta chain is a study of CD8 T cells in Susac syndrome. Notes on the study in general: The study conceded that relatively few individuals underwent its TCR sequencing and HLA analysis.

An input of roughly 0.45 to 1 ug of RNA was subjected to reverse transcription using random hexamers. Each CDR3 protein gets one entry after TCRdb re-called the immunoSEQ multiplex PCR reads with MiXCR. The sample lists approximately 220,000 distinct CDR3 sequences; 95% were seen once. Germline-derived CDR1 and CDR2 are LNHDA and SQIVND (reference sequence). J gave up 4 bases and V 7 bases, and 9 bases lay outside the gene matches. The CDR3 is 15 amino acids. A word on this clonotype: Antigen: not known.

TCR beta sequences were obtained from blood CD8+ and CD4+ T cells. Sequenced: CD4+ T cells from PBMCs. The sequence was collected from a human donor with multiple sclerosis. The V call is TRBV19, the J call TRBJ1-5; 8 nucleotides line up with TRBD1. CDR3 in DNA: TGTGCCAGTAAAACATCGGACAGGGCGAATCAGCCCCAGCATTTT. Translation: CASKTSDRANQPQHF. Full variable domain (missing parts from reference TRBV19 and TRBJ1-5): DGGITQSPKYLFRKEGQNVTLSCEQNLNHDAMYWYRQDPGQGLRLIYYSQIVNDFQKGDIAEGYSVSREKKESFPLTVTSAQKNPTAFYLCASKTSDRANQPQHFGDGTRLSIL.